The present T cell receptor beta chain was sequenced within a study of cytomegalovirus exposure and HLA in healthy donors. This clone was counted only a few times. Per the germline V gene, CDR1 is SGHTA and CDR2 is FQGNSA. This CDR3 has 15 amino acids. V was trimmed by 0 bases and J by 4 bases, leaving 12 bases between them. It was with 60 Vbeta and 13 Jbeta primers that the PCR ran. The assay was immunoSEQ multiplex PCR, and TCRdb's table has in-frame clones only and misses some. Of about 160,000 clones listed, roughly 79% were seen once; the top ten hold under 2%. This chain links TRBV7-2 with TRBJ1-1, with D perhaps TRBD1 (6 bases). Sequenced: PBMCs. The sequence derives from a man aged 40-50 years in good health and CMV-seronegative. CDR3 amino acids: CASSLAGTGPTEAFF. The CDR3 DNA reads as TGTGCCAGCAGCTTAGCGGGTACAGGGCCCACTGAAGCTTTCTTT.